Listed below are T cell receptor beta chains from one sample, sequenced in a study of blood T cell repertoires in COVID-19. Profiled with immunoSEQ multiplex PCR; TCRdb holds only in-frame clones, not every one. This table has tens of thousands of clones, over 70% appearing once. The source material was peripheral blood. The receptors here all came from a woman aged 45-65 years with acute or convalescent COVID-19. Each CDR3 is given with its conserved first and last residue. Each record gives: V gene, J gene, D gene, clone size, CDR3 protein, CDR3 DNA. D genes are given only for firm matches. Rows give clone size only sometimes, using once, few, many, or a class for an expanded clone.

V: TRBV15
J: TRBJ1-5
D: -
size: few
CDR3: CATSRAGDYSNQPQHF
DNA: TGTGCCACCAGCAGAGCGGGGGATTATAGCAATCAGCCCCAGCATTTT

V: TRBV11-3
J: TRBJ2-3
D: -
size: -
CDR3: CASSQRPDTQYF
DNA: TGTGCCAGCAGCCAGCGGCCAGATACGCAGTATTTT

V: TRBV7-2
J: TRBJ1-4
D: -
size: few
CDR3: CASSLWPNVFEKLFF
DNA: TGTGCCAGCAGCTTATGGCCAAACGTTTTTGAAAAACTGTTTTTT

V: TRBV6-5
J: TRBJ1-2
D: TRBD1
size: once
CDR3: CASSPSTGLYGYTF
DNA: TGTGCCAGCAGTCCTTCGACAGGGCTCTATGGCTACACCTTC

V: TRBV29-1
J: TRBJ1-2
D: -
size: -
CDR3: CSVEDPGHADF
DNA: TGCAGCGTTGAAGATCCAGGTCATGCCGACTTC

V: TRBV7-6
J: TRBJ1-2
D: -
size: -
CDR3: CASSPRARENYGYTF
DNA: TGTGCCAGCAGCCCGAGGGCACGAGAAAACTATGGCTACACCTTC

V: TRBV28
J: TRBJ1-2
D: -
size: -
CDR3: CASSLGKQGHGYTF
DNA: TGTGCCAGCAGTTTGGGGAAACAGGGCCATGGCTACACCTTC

V: TRBV7-2
J: TRBJ1-1
D: -
size: few
CDR3: CASSPLTIMNTEAFF
DNA: TGTGCCAGCAGCCCCCTGACAATCATGAACACTGAAGCTTTCTTT

V: TRBV7-9
J: TRBJ1-4
D: TRBD1
size: -
CDR3: CASSLGGRGRKGEKLFF
DNA: TGTGCCAGCAGCTTAGGGGGCAGGGGGCGAAAGGGTGAAAAACTGTTTTTT

V: TRBV7-2
J: TRBJ1-2
D: TRBD1
size: once
CDR3: CASSPGTGGSRYTF
DNA: TGTGCCAGCAGCCCCGGGACAGGGGGCTCTCGCTACACCTTC

V: TRBV6-5
J: TRBJ2-7
D: TRBD2
size: -
CDR3: CASRVGLTRHEQYF
DNA: TGTGCCAGCAGGGTGGGACTAACCCGGCACGAGCAGTACTTC

V: TRBV12-3/TRBV12-4
J: TRBJ2-1
D: -
size: -
CDR3: CASSLSYNEQFF
DNA: TGTGCCAGCAGTTTATCTTACAATGAGCAGTTCTTC

V: TRBV3-1/TRBV3-2
J: TRBJ1-5
D: -
size: few
CDR3: CASSQGGMVQPQHF
DNA: TGTGCCAGCAGCCAAGGAGGGATGGTTCAGCCCCAGCATTTT

V: TRBV27
J: TRBJ2-7
D: -
size: -
CDR3: CASSSRNRAAYEQYF
DNA: TGTGCCAGCAGTTCACGTAACAGGGCTGCCTACGAGCAGTACTTC

V: TRBV5-1
J: TRBJ2-2
D: TRBD2
size: few
CDR3: CASSPTTSGGRISAGELFF
DNA: TGCGCCAGCAGCCCGACGACTAGCGGGGGGCGGATCTCTGCCGGGGAGCTGTTTTTT

V: TRBV6-1
J: TRBJ1-4
D: -
size: once
CDR3: CASSADRFATNEKLFF
DNA: TGTGCCAGCAGTGCGGACAGATTTGCAACTAATGAAAAACTGTTTTTT

V: TRBV2
J: TRBJ1-4
D: TRBD1
size: -
CDR3: CATWAGQAGKKLFF
DNA: TGTGCCACCTGGGCGGGACAGGCGGGTAAAAAACTGTTTTTT

V: TRBV29-1
J: TRBJ2-2
D: -
size: once
CDR3: CSVGGGGHTGELFF
DNA: TGCAGCGTTGGTGGGGGCGGGCACACCGGGGAGCTGTTTTTT

V: TRBV5-1
J: TRBJ2-5
D: TRBD2
size: once
CDR3: CASVASWTSGGQETQYF
DNA: TGCGCCAGCGTTGCATCCTGGACTAGCGGGGGTCAAGAGACCCAGTACTTC

V: TRBV6-5
J: TRBJ2-1
D: -
size: -
CDR3: CASTQGLSYNEQFF
DNA: TGTGCCAGCACCCAGGGGCTCTCCTACAATGAGCAGTTCTTC

V: TRBV7-9
J: TRBJ1-1
D: -
size: once
CDR3: CASSSAGGTEAFF
DNA: TGTGCCAGCAGCTCCGCGGGGGGCACTGAAGCTTTCTTT

V: TRBV4-3
J: TRBJ1-3
D: -
size: few
CDR3: CASSQELGGLNTIYF
DNA: TGCGCCAGCAGCCAAGAACTAGGAGGGTTAAACACCATATATTTT

V: TRBV10-3
J: TRBJ2-5
D: -
size: -
CDR3: CAISDTPPGKGIQTQYF
DNA: TGTGCCATCAGTGATACCCCCCCAGGGAAGGGAATACAGACCCAGTACTTC

V: TRBV6-5
J: TRBJ1-2
D: -
size: -
CDR3: CAIGPPPGYGYTF
DNA: TGTGCCATCGGCCCCCCCCCAGGCTATGGCTACACCTTC

V: TRBV28
J: TRBJ1-4
D: TRBD1
size: few
CDR3: CASSGQDATNEKLFF
DNA: TGTGCCAGCAGCGGACAGGATGCAACTAATGAAAAACTGTTTTTT

V: TRBV19
J: TRBJ1-1
D: TRBD1
size: once
CDR3: CASSIGGRGRNTEAFF
DNA: TGTGCCAGTAGTATAGGCGGCAGGGGGCGGAACACTGAAGCTTTCTTT

V: TRBV7-2
J: TRBJ1-2
D: -
size: -
CDR3: CASSSSKGHGYTF
DNA: TGTGCCAGCAGCTCCAGCAAGGGGCATGGCTACACCTTC

V: TRBV3-1/TRBV3-2
J: TRBJ2-5
D: TRBD1
size: -
CDR3: CASSGRDRDETQYF
DNA: TGTGCCAGCAGCGGCCGGGACAGGGACGAGACCCAGTACTTC

V: TRBV28
J: TRBJ1-3
D: -
size: -
CDR3: CASSFWQGGAGRSTIYF
DNA: TGTGCCAGCAGTTTCTGGCAGGGAGGAGCGGGTCGAAGCACCATATATTTT

V: TRBV6-6
J: TRBJ1-4
D: -
size: -
CDR3: CASSYSGGAEEKLFF
DNA: TGTGCCAGCAGTTACTCCGGGGGAGCAGAGGAAAAACTGTTTTTT

V: TRBV12-3/TRBV12-4
J: TRBJ1-4
D: -
size: -
CDR3: CASSPGTTKLFF
DNA: TGTGCCAGCAGTCCCGGGACAACAAAACTGTTTTTT

V: TRBV2
J: TRBJ1-5
D: -
size: -
CDR3: CASRQGRSNQPQHF
DNA: TGTGCCAGTAGGCAGGGGCGTAGCAATCAGCCCCAGCATTTT

V: TRBV6-6
J: TRBJ1-1
D: TRBD1
size: -
CDR3: CASSYFQGVTTEAFF
DNA: TGTGCCAGCAGTTACTTCCAGGGGGTGACCACTGAAGCTTTCTTT

V: TRBV9
J: TRBJ2-1
D: TRBD2
size: -
CDR3: CASSVGAGGQFEQFF
DNA: TGTGCCAGCAGCGTAGGAGCGGGGGGTCAGTTCGAGCAGTTCTTC

V: TRBV7-8
J: TRBJ1-3
D: TRBD1
size: -
CDR3: CASSLGVTGGNTIYF
DNA: TGTGCCAGCAGCTTAGGTGTGACAGGGGGAAACACCATATATTTT

V: TRBV7-9
J: TRBJ1-3
D: TRBD1
size: -
CDR3: CASSPVDRGENTIYF
DNA: TGTGCCAGCAGCCCAGTTGACAGGGGGGAAAACACCATATATTTT

V: TRBV6-5
J: TRBJ1-1
D: -
size: -
CDR3: CASTDGQNTEAFF
DNA: TGTGCCAGTACCGATGGACAGAACACTGAAGCTTTCTTT

V: TRBV28
J: TRBJ1-2
D: -
size: -
CDR3: CASSSPRQGGYGYTF
DNA: TGTGCCAGCAGTTCCCCTCGCCAGGGCGGCTATGGCTACACCTTC

V: TRBV5-1
J: TRBJ2-2
D: -
size: -
CDR3: CASSDGQNTGELFF
DNA: TGCGCCAGCAGCGACGGACAGAACACCGGGGAGCTGTTTTTT

V: TRBV12-3/TRBV12-4
J: TRBJ1-2
D: -
size: -
CDR3: CASSLKLNYGYTF
DNA: TGTGCCAGCAGTTTGAAACTTAACTATGGCTACACCTTC

V: TRBV5-6
J: TRBJ2-1
D: -
size: -
CDR3: CASSLLSLGSSYNEQFF
DNA: TGTGCCAGCAGCTTGCTATCATTAGGGAGCTCCTACAATGAGCAGTTCTTC

V: TRBV2
J: TRBJ2-5
D: -
size: once
CDR3: CASSERQGQGETQYF
DNA: TGTGCCAGCAGTGAACGGCAGGGGCAAGGGGAGACCCAGTACTTC

V: TRBV10-2
J: TRBJ1-1
D: TRBD1
size: -
CDR3: CASSGQGAAEAFF
DNA: TGCGCCAGCAGCGGGCAGGGGGCGGCTGAAGCTTTCTTT

V: TRBV28
J: TRBJ1-5
D: TRBD1
size: few
CDR3: CASRGLYSNQPQHF
DNA: TGTGCCTCAAGGGGGCTGTATAGCAATCAGCCCCAGCATTTT

V: TRBV4-2
J: TRBJ1-1
D: TRBD1
size: -
CDR3: CASSREGTGMNTEAFF
DNA: TGTGCCAGCAGCCGGGAGGGGACAGGGATGAACACTGAAGCTTTCTTT

V: TRBV2
J: TRBJ2-3
D: -
size: -
CDR3: CASSAAGAEYF
DNA: TGTGCCAGCAGTGCGGCCGGAGCGGAGTATTTT

V: TRBV29-1
J: TRBJ1-2
D: -
size: -
CDR3: CSVEESEIDGYTF
DNA: TGCAGCGTTGAAGAATCAGAAATCGATGGCTACACCTTC

V: TRBV5-1
J: TRBJ2-7
D: TRBD1
size: -
CDR3: CASSTNPGQIYEQYF
DNA: TGCGCCAGCAGCACGAATCCGGGACAGATCTACGAGCAGTACTTC